This T cell receptor beta chain was observed in a study of response to subunit inactivated influenza vaccine. Broader study findings: Every seasonal influenza vaccination brings in few new T cells, the authors suggested.

Comments on this clonotype: Antigen: not known.

The CDR3 is made up of 14 amino acids. The germline CDR1 and CDR2 sequences are MNHEY and SMNVEV (reference sequence). Trimming took 5 bases from V and 8 from J; bases not matched to a gene: 9. TCRdb independently ran MiXCR on the RT-PCR reads; one entry per CDR3 protein. The sample yields under 200,000 distinct CDR3 sequences, about 10% seen once. V usage is TRBV27 and J usage is TRBJ2-1; 7 bases are shared with TRBD1. The sequenced sample was CD8+ T cells sorted from PBMCs, obtained around 2 years after vaccination. The receptor was isolated from a man between 50 and 70 years old who received an inactivated influenza vaccine. The CDR3 DNA reads as TGTGCCAGCAGTCCGTTCTCGACAGGGCATGAGCAGTTCTTC. Protein product: CASSPFSTGHEQFF.